One and the same sample provided the 21 T cell receptor beta chains below, sequenced in a study of control samples from healthy donors and cancer patients. The protocol was immunoSEQ multiplex PCR, while the TCRdb copy is restricted to in-frame clones and leaves out a portion. The sample yields about 180,000 clones, just over 90% seen once. The sample consisted of blood. Receptor source: a man aged 30 to 39 in good health.

This chain joins TRBV12-5 and TRBJ2-1, with TRBD2 matching 11 bases. CDR1 and CDR2 (germline): LGHNT, FRNRAP. This CDR3 is built from 15 residues. V lost 7 bases and J lost 7; bases outside the gene matches: 9. The CDR3 loop is CASASIAGGPNEQFF. CDR3 coding DNA: TGTGCTAGTGCCTCGATAGCGGGAGGGCCGAATGAGCAGTTCTTC.

This clone appeared a single time. This chain joins TRBV5-1 and TRBJ2-3; 7 bases line up with TRBD1. The CDR3 runs to 14 residues. Germline trimming cut 4 bases from V and 3 bases from J; bases unmatched to any gene: 5. The germline V gene encodes CDR1 SGHRS and CDR2 YFSETQ. This chain's CDR3 is CASSVDRETDTQYF. CDR3 coding DNA: TGCGCCAGCAGCGTCGACAGGGAAACAGATACGCAGTATTTT.

The chain is built from TRBV10-3 and TRBJ1-1; possibly TRBD1 for D (6 bases). CDR1 and CDR2 (germline): ENHRY, SYGVKD. The germline V and J ends were trimmed by 6 bases and 5 bases, with 13 bases remaining between them. This CDR3 is 13 amino acids long. The DNA for the CDR3 is TGTGCCATCAGCCGGGGGGCGAGTACTGAAGCTTTCTTT. Amino acid sequence: CAISRGASTEAFF.

The CDR3 sequence: CASSRDGLGVEKLFF. In DNA form, the CDR3 reads TGTGCCAGCAGCCGAGACGGCCTGGGAGTAGAAAAACTGTTTTTT. The chain has TRBV11-2 and TRBJ1-4; D call uncertain. The CDR3 sequence is 15 residues long. Deletions cut 5 bases from V and 8 bases from J, with 18 bases between. Germline V lookup: CDR1 SGHAT, CDR2 FQNNGV. Based on the CDR3 plus reference TRBV11-2 and TRBJ1-4, the full variable domain is EAGVAQSPRYKIIEKRQSVAFWCNPISGHATLYWYQQILGQGPKLLIQFQNNGVVDDSQLPKDRFSAERLKGVDSTLKIQPAKLEDSAVYLCASSRDGLGVEKLFFGSGTQLSVL.

V is TRBV2 and J is TRBJ2-7; 9 positions match TRBD2. CDR1 is SNHLY, CDR2 FYNNEI, per germline. Unmatched junction bases numbered 9, after V lost 3 bases and J lost 6 bases. This CDR3 is built from 15 residues. CDR3 sequence reads: CASSDSLAGRVEQYF. In DNA, the CDR3 is TGTGCCAGCAGTGATTCCCTAGCGGGGAGGGTCGAGCAGTACTTC. The full variable domain, in which reference TRBV2 and TRBJ2-7 provide the parts outside the CDR3, is EPEVTQTPSHQVTQMGQEVILRCVPISNHLYFYWYRQILGQKVEFLVSFYNNEISEKSEIFDDQFSVERPDGSNFTLKIRSTKLEDSAMYFCASSDSLAGRVEQYFGPGTRLTVT.

The rearrangement links TRBV10-2 to TRBJ1-5; 9 bases fit TRBD1. Germline loops: CDR1 WSHSY, CDR2 SAAADI. Germline trimming cut 4 bases from V and 1 base from J; bases unmatched to any gene: 14. The CDR3 is 19 amino acids. This CDR3 is CASSGSAGQGGRSNQPQHF. In nucleotides, the CDR3 is TGCGCCAGCAGTGGGTCCGCGGGACAGGGCGGTAGGAGCAATCAGCCCCAGCATTTT.

This chain links TRBV5-1 with TRBJ1-5; 8 bases line up with TRBD1. Germline CDR1 SGHRS, CDR2 YFSETQ. The CDR3 is 16 residues long. V trimming: 0 bases; J trimming: 1 base; junction bases outside the gene matches: 3. CDR3 region: CASSLADRGSNQPQHF. In nucleotides, the CDR3 is TGCGCCAGCAGCTTGGCCGACAGGGGAAGCAATCAGCCCCAGCATTTT.

V usage is TRBV30 and J usage is TRBJ2-7, with 10 bases aligning to TRBD1. The CDR3 covers 17 residues. Germline CDR1 is GTSNPN and CDR2 is SVGIG (reference sequence). V shed 3 bases and J 3 bases; nucleotides not matched to a gene: 14. The CDR3 protein is CAWRKPAGGQGNYEQYF. The CDR3 DNA is TGTGCCTGGAGGAAACCTGCCGGGGGACAGGGGAACTACGAGCAGTACTTC. The variable domain in full, completed from reference TRBV30 and TRBJ2-7, reads SQTIHQWPATLVQPVGSPLSLECTVEGTSNPNLYWYRQAAGRGLQLLFYSVGIGQISSEVPQNLSASRPQDRQFILSSKKLLLSDSGFYLCAWRKPAGGQGNYEQYFGPGTRLTVT.

The chain recombines TRBV5-6 with TRBJ2-6; D is unclear. The CDR3 is 14 amino acids. Trimming took off 0 bases at V and 4 bases at J, with 5 bases between the two ends. Per the germline V gene, CDR1 is SGHDT and CDR2 is YYEEEE. CDR3 bases: TGTGCCAGCAGCTTGGAACAGGGGGCCAACGTCCTGACTTTC. Protein: CASSLEQGANVLTF. Together with reference TRBV5-6 and TRBJ2-6, the CDR3 gives the full variable domain: DAGVTQSPTHLIKTRGQQVTLRCSPKSGHDTVSWYQQALGQGPQFIFQYYEEEERQRGNFPDRFSGHQFPNYSSELNVNALLLGDSALYLCASSLEQGANVLTFGAGSRLTVL.

The chain combines TRBV12-3 or TRBV12-4 with TRBJ1-2; D may be TRBD1 (6 bases). Trimming shortened V by 6 bases and J by 4 bases, and 12 bases separated the two germline ends. This CDR3 comprises 13 residues. The CDR3 region has the DNA TGTGCCAGCAGATCAACAGGGATCTATGGCTACACCTTC. This codes for CASRSTGIYGYTF.

The chain carries TRBV5-6 and TRBJ2-3; TRBD2 might be the D (7 bases). Germline V CDR1 and CDR2: SGHDT, YYEEEE. The CDR3 sequence is 15 residues long. The ends were cut back, 2 bases at V and 3 bases at J, with 13 bases in the middle. The CDR3 nucleotides read TGTGCCAGCAGCTTTGTCGGGGGGACAACAGATACGCAGTATTTT. Translation: CASSFVGGTTDTQYF.

This chain links TRBV29-1 with TRBJ2-1, with D possibly being TRBD2 (5 bases). Germline CDR1 reads SQVTM; CDR2 reads ANQGSEA. V lost 4 bases to trimming and J lost 8 bases, with 21 bases between them. This CDR3 is 15 amino acids long. The chain's CDR3 is CSVALRTRLPYEQFF. DNA of the CDR3: TGCAGCGTTGCCCTTCGCACTAGGCTCCCTTATGAGCAGTTCTTC.

This clone was seen once. The chain joins TRBV30 to TRBJ2-7, with no clear D. Trimming pared 3 bases from V and 0 bases from J, leaving 6 bases between. This CDR3 spans 12 amino acids. Germline lookup yields CDR1 GTSNPN and CDR2 SVGIG (reference sequence). Written as DNA, the CDR3 is TGTGCCTGGAGAGGCGGCTCCTACGAGCAGTACTTC. It codes for CAWRGGSYEQYF.

In its sample, this clone was seen a few times. V usage is TRBV10-3 and J usage is TRBJ1-6; D gene unclear. Trimming took off 6 bases at V and 6 bases at J, with 9 bases between the two ends. From germline, CDR1 is ENHRY and CDR2 SYGVKD. This CDR3 has 13 residues. CDR3 amino acids: CAIREITNSPLHF. The DNA of the CDR3 is TGTGCCATCAGAGAGATAACTAATTCACCCCTCCACTTT.

The genes are TRBV12-3 or TRBV12-4 and TRBJ2-2, with D possibly TRBD1 on 6 matching bases. The ends were cut back, 4 bases at V and 8 bases at J, with 11 bases in the middle. CDR3 length: 13 residues. The CDR3 nucleotides are TGTGCCAGCAGTTCCGGCAGGGGTGGGGAGCTGTTTTTT. Translating gives CASSSGRGGELFF.

This chain connects TRBV5-6 to TRBJ2-5; D possibly corresponds to TRBD1 (6 bases). This CDR3 has 16 residues. V lost 3 bases to trimming and J lost 5 bases, with 20 bases between them. Germline V lookup: CDR1 SGHDT, CDR2 YYEEEE. The DNA for the CDR3 is TGTGCCAGCAGCTCTCGGACAGCTTACTCCAGGGAGACCCAGTACTTC. This translates into CASSSRTAYSRETQYF.

The chain joins TRBV6-2 or TRBV6-3 to TRBJ2-1; 10 bases are a match to TRBD1. Trimming took 5 bases from V and 2 from J; bases not matched to a gene: 3. The CDR3 runs to 15 residues. Germline V CDR1 and CDR2: MNHEY, SVGEGT. The CDR3 sequence is CASSRGQGAYNEQFF. The CDR3 DNA reads TGTGCCAGCAGTCGCGGACAGGGGGCCTACAATGAGCAGTTCTTC.

The chain links TRBV4-1 to TRBJ2-5; maybe TRBD2 (5 bases). There are 13 residues in the CDR3. Per the germline V gene, CDR1 is MGHRA and CDR2 is YSYEKL. The V end was cut by 1 base, the J end by 4 bases, with 7 bases between. The CDR3 here is CASSQARGETQYF. CDR3 nucleotides: TGCGCCAGCAGCCAAGCTCGGGGAGAGACCCAGTACTTC.

The genes are TRBV7-7 and TRBJ1-2, with D hard to call. V lost 5 bases to trimming and J lost 5 bases, with 15 bases between them. Looked up from germline, CDR1 is SSHAT and CDR2 is FNYEAQ (reference sequence). The length of the CDR3 is 14 residues. The CDR3 protein is CASSPLVGEYGYTF. Here the CDR3 DNA reads TGTGCCAGCAGCCCGTTAGTTGGTGAATATGGCTACACCTTC.

V and J are TRBV5-1 and TRBJ2-3, with D possibly TRBD2 on 5 matching bases. V was cut by 3 bases and J by 4 bases, with 9 bases left in between. There are 13 residues in the CDR3. Germline CDR1 is SGHRS and CDR2 is YFSETQ. The CDR3 loop reads CASSSTGADTQYF. The CDR3 nucleotides read TGCGCCAGCAGCTCGACCGGGGCAGATACGCAGTATTTT.

This chain joins TRBV10-1 and TRBJ2-1; D may be TRBD2 (5 bases). Germline CDR1 is WNHNN and CDR2 is SYGVQD (reference sequence). CDR3 length: 15 amino acids. V was cut by 4 bases and J by 6 bases, with 16 bases left in between. CDR3 region: CASSVRAKGLNEQFF. Written as DNA, the CDR3 is TGCGCCAGCAGTGTAAGGGCTAAAGGACTCAATGAGCAGTTCTTC.